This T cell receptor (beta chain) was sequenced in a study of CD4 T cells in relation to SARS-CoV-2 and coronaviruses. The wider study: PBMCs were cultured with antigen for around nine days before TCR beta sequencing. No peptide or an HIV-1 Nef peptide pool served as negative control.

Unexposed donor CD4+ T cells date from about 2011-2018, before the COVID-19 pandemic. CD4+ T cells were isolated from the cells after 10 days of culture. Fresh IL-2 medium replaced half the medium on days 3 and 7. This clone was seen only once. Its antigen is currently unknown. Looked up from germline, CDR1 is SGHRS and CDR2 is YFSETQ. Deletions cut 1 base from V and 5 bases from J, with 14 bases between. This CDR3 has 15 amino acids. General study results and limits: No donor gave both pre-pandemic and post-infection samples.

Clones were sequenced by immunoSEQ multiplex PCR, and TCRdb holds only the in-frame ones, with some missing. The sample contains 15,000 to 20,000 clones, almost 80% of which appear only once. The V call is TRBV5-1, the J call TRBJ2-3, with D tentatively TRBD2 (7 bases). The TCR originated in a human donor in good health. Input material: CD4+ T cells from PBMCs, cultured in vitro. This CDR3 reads CASSLTRETGDTQYF. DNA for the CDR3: TGCGCCAGCAGCTTGACGCGGGAGACAGGAGATACGCAGTATTTT.